These T cell receptor beta chains were read from a single sample in a study of blood T cell repertoires in COVID-19. Libraries were prepared by immunoSEQ multiplex PCR; TCRdb keeps only in-frame clonotypes and omits some of them. This table holds about 120,000 clones, about 87% found once. The sequencing input was peripheral blood. These TCRs come from a woman aged 45 to 65 with acute or convalescent COVID-19. The CDR3 runs from the conserved cysteine through the conserved F or W. Each record gives: D gene, J gene, clone size, V gene, CDR3 DNA, CDR3 protein. A D gene is named only where the DNA matches it firmly. The size of a clone is reported for some rows only, either as once, few or many, or as a class for expanded clones.

d_call: .
j_call: TRBJ2-3
clone_size: .
v_call: TRBV3-1/TRBV3-2
cdr3_nt: TGTGCCAGCAGCCCCTGGGTAGGGGGAGATACGCAGTATTTT
cdr3_aa: CASSPWVGGDTQYF

d_call: .
j_call: TRBJ1-6
clone_size: few
v_call: TRBV30
cdr3_nt: TGTGCCTGGACCGGTCGACAGGCCTATAATTCACCCCTCCACTTT
cdr3_aa: CAWTGRQAYNSPLHF

d_call: .
j_call: TRBJ2-7
clone_size: .
v_call: TRBV28
cdr3_nt: TGTGCCAGCAGCCTCGCAACCGGAGGCACCCTCTCCTACGAGCAGTACTTC
cdr3_aa: CASSLATGGTLSYEQYF

d_call: TRBD1
j_call: TRBJ1-2
clone_size: .
v_call: TRBV29-1
cdr3_nt: TGCAGCGTTGACCGGGACAGGGCTTTCTATGGCTACACCTTC
cdr3_aa: CSVDRDRAFYGYTF

d_call: TRBD1
j_call: TRBJ1-4
clone_size: .
v_call: TRBV5-4
cdr3_nt: TGTGCCAGCAGGTCCGGGACAGGGGATGAAAAACTGTTTTTT
cdr3_aa: CASRSGTGDEKLFF

d_call: .
j_call: TRBJ1-5
clone_size: .
v_call: TRBV7-2
cdr3_nt: TGTGCCAGCAGTTTGCAGTGGAATCAGCCCCAGCATTTT
cdr3_aa: CASSLQWNQPQHF

d_call: .
j_call: TRBJ1-6
clone_size: .
v_call: TRBV21-1
cdr3_nt: TGTGCCAGCAGCAAAGAAGGGGGTGTAGGGCGGTATAATTCACCCCTCCACTTT
cdr3_aa: CASSKEGGVGRYNSPLHF

d_call: .
j_call: TRBJ2-5
clone_size: .
v_call: TRBV7-2
cdr3_nt: TGTGCCACCTCTCACGGGGTAGATATCGAGACCCAGTACTTC
cdr3_aa: CATSHGVDIETQYF

d_call: .
j_call: TRBJ2-1
clone_size: .
v_call: TRBV29-1
cdr3_nt: TGCAGCGTTGAAGGGCACAATGAGCAGTTCTTC
cdr3_aa: CSVEGHNEQFF

d_call: TRBD1
j_call: TRBJ1-2
clone_size: .
v_call: TRBV19
cdr3_nt: TGTGCCAGTAGCAACTCCGGACAGGCTCTCCTCTATGGCTACACCTTC
cdr3_aa: CASSNSGQALLYGYTF

d_call: TRBD2
j_call: TRBJ2-1
clone_size: .
v_call: TRBV5-4
cdr3_nt: TGTGCCAGCAGATCCGGGACTAGCGAGAGCAATGAGCAGTTCTTC
cdr3_aa: CASRSGTSESNEQFF

d_call: TRBD2
j_call: TRBJ2-1
clone_size: .
v_call: TRBV9
cdr3_nt: TGTGCCAGCAGCGCCCACCTAGCGGGAGATCAGAATGAGCAGTTCTTC
cdr3_aa: CASSAHLAGDQNEQFF

d_call: TRBD2
j_call: TRBJ2-7
clone_size: .
v_call: TRBV6-1
cdr3_nt: TGTGCCAGCAGTGATACCGGGGGGGTTTACGAGCAGTACTTC
cdr3_aa: CASSDTGGVYEQYF

d_call: TRBD2
j_call: TRBJ2-3
clone_size: .
v_call: TRBV27
cdr3_nt: TGTGCCAGCAGTTCCCCCGGGACTAGCTCCACAGATACGCAGTATTTT
cdr3_aa: CASSSPGTSSTDTQYF

d_call: .
j_call: TRBJ1-1
clone_size: .
v_call: TRBV24-1
cdr3_nt: TGTGCCACCAGGCTGACACAGGGAACTGAAGCTTTCTTT
cdr3_aa: CATRLTQGTEAFF

d_call: TRBD1
j_call: TRBJ1-1
clone_size: .
v_call: TRBV28
cdr3_nt: TGTGCCAGCACCCCGGGACAGAATAGAAACACTTTCTTT
cdr3_aa: CASTPGQNRNTFF

d_call: TRBD1
j_call: TRBJ1-1
clone_size: .
v_call: TRBV20-1
cdr3_nt: TGCAGTGCGGACAGGGTGCCGGCTTTCTTT
cdr3_aa: CSADRVPAFF

d_call: .
j_call: TRBJ1-1
clone_size: .
v_call: TRBV10-3
cdr3_nt: TGTGCCATTTCGCCGGGGGGCACTGAAGCTTTCTTT
cdr3_aa: CAISPGGTEAFF

d_call: .
j_call: TRBJ1-3
clone_size: .
v_call: TRBV19
cdr3_nt: TGTGCCAGTAGGGGCAGGGGCGGCTCTGGAAACACCATATATTTT
cdr3_aa: CASRGRGGSGNTIYF

d_call: .
j_call: TRBJ2-1
clone_size: .
v_call: TRBV28
cdr3_nt: TGTGCCAGCAGTTTATGGGCAGACAATGAGCAGTTCTTC
cdr3_aa: CASSLWADNEQFF

d_call: .
j_call: TRBJ2-3
clone_size: .
v_call: TRBV6-6
cdr3_nt: TGTGCCAGCAGTTACGGGGCCGACACAGATACGCAGTATTTT
cdr3_aa: CASSYGADTDTQYF

d_call: .
j_call: TRBJ1-2
clone_size: .
v_call: TRBV5-5
cdr3_nt: TGTGCCAGCAGCTCCCGAGGACTGTCTAACTATGGCTACACCTTC
cdr3_aa: CASSSRGLSNYGYTF

d_call: .
j_call: TRBJ1-3
clone_size: .
v_call: TRBV6-5
cdr3_nt: TGTGCCTCCCGACGGACTCTTTTAGATGAAAACACCATATATTTT
cdr3_aa: CASRRTLLDENTIYF

d_call: TRBD1
j_call: TRBJ1-5
clone_size: .
v_call: TRBV2
cdr3_nt: TGTGCCAGCAGGGGGGGACAGGGCAGCAATCAGCCCCAGCATTTT
cdr3_aa: CASRGGQGSNQPQHF

d_call: TRBD2
j_call: TRBJ2-1
clone_size: .
v_call: TRBV4-3
cdr3_nt: TGCGCCAGCAGCCTGACTAGCGGGAGGACGAATGAGCAGTTCTTC
cdr3_aa: CASSLTSGRTNEQFF

d_call: .
j_call: TRBJ1-1
clone_size: .
v_call: TRBV7-9
cdr3_nt: TGTGCCAGCAGAATTCAGGGTACGACTGAAGCTTTCTTT
cdr3_aa: CASRIQGTTEAFF

d_call: .
j_call: TRBJ1-2
clone_size: .
v_call: TRBV4-1
cdr3_nt: TGCGCCAGCAGCCAACTACTTAGGGAGGCAGGCGTCCGAGGCTACACCTTC
cdr3_aa: CASSQLLREAGVRGYTF

d_call: .
j_call: TRBJ1-1
clone_size: .
v_call: TRBV30
cdr3_nt: TGTGCCTGGAGTAGACAGACCTCGGAAGCTTTCTTT
cdr3_aa: CAWSRQTSEAFF

d_call: .
j_call: TRBJ2-1
clone_size: .
v_call: TRBV28
cdr3_nt: TGTGCCACCCTTGAGGTAGCAGAGTACAATGAGCAGTTCTTC
cdr3_aa: CATLEVAEYNEQFF

d_call: .
j_call: TRBJ1-5
clone_size: .
v_call: TRBV28
cdr3_nt: TGTGCCAGCAGTTTAGGGGGCGCCGGTTTCGGCCAGCCCCAGCATTTT
cdr3_aa: CASSLGGAGFGQPQHF

d_call: .
j_call: TRBJ2-7
clone_size: .
v_call: TRBV11-2
cdr3_nt: TGTGCCAGCAGCTTAGTCCCAGGGCCCGGCGGCGAGCAGTACTTC
cdr3_aa: CASSLVPGPGGEQYF

d_call: .
j_call: TRBJ2-7
clone_size: .
v_call: TRBV7-9
cdr3_nt: TGTGCCAGCAGCCGGGACACTTCCTACGAGCAGTACTTC
cdr3_aa: CASSRDTSYEQYF

d_call: .
j_call: TRBJ2-7
clone_size: .
v_call: TRBV3-1/TRBV3-2
cdr3_nt: TGTGCCAGCAGCGCCTCGACTAGCTACGAGCAGTACTTC
cdr3_aa: CASSASTSYEQYF

d_call: .
j_call: TRBJ2-7
clone_size: .
v_call: TRBV3-1/TRBV3-2
cdr3_nt: TGTGCCAGCAGCCAATTCGGAGTATACGACTCCTACGAGCAGTACTTC
cdr3_aa: CASSQFGVYDSYEQYF

d_call: TRBD1
j_call: TRBJ1-2
clone_size: few
v_call: TRBV7-2
cdr3_nt: TGTGCCAGCAGCTTAGAAGGGACAGGTGTGGGCTATGGCTACACCTTC
cdr3_aa: CASSLEGTGVGYGYTF

d_call: .
j_call: TRBJ1-1
clone_size: once
v_call: TRBV3-1/TRBV3-2
cdr3_nt: TGTGCCAGCAGCCAAGAACTCTCAGGTTTCGCTGAAGCTTTCTTT
cdr3_aa: CASSQELSGFAEAFF

d_call: .
j_call: TRBJ1-1
clone_size: .
v_call: TRBV3-1/TRBV3-2
cdr3_nt: TGTGCCAGCAGCCAAGGCATGAGCACTGAAGCTTTCTTT
cdr3_aa: CASSQGMSTEAFF

d_call: .
j_call: TRBJ1-2
clone_size: .
v_call: TRBV3-1/TRBV3-2
cdr3_nt: TGTGCCAGCAGCTGGACAGCTGCTAACTATGGCTACACCTTC
cdr3_aa: CASSWTAANYGYTF

d_call: TRBD1
j_call: TRBJ1-1
clone_size: .
v_call: TRBV29-1
cdr3_nt: TGCAGCGTTGAAAGGGACAGGAACACTGAAGCTTTCTTT
cdr3_aa: CSVERDRNTEAFF

d_call: .
j_call: TRBJ1-5
clone_size: .
v_call: TRBV12-3/TRBV12-4
cdr3_nt: TGTGCCAGCAGTTTCGGGGAGAATCAGCCCCAGCATTTT
cdr3_aa: CASSFGENQPQHF

d_call: TRBD1
j_call: TRBJ1-1
clone_size: .
v_call: TRBV7-9
cdr3_nt: TGTGCCAGCAGCCGAAGACAGGGGTGGGGTACTGAAGCTTTCTTT
cdr3_aa: CASSRRQGWGTEAFF

d_call: .
j_call: TRBJ1-5
clone_size: once
v_call: TRBV2
cdr3_nt: TGTGCCAGCAGCCGCCTTAGACAGGTGCCTAACAATCAGCCCCAGCATTTT
cdr3_aa: CASSRLRQVPNNQPQHF

d_call: .
j_call: TRBJ1-4
clone_size: .
v_call: TRBV23-1
cdr3_nt: TGCGCCAGCAGTCAGCACAGTGAAAATGAAAAACTGTTTTTT
cdr3_aa: CASSQHSENEKLFF

d_call: .
j_call: TRBJ2-7
clone_size: .
v_call: TRBV27
cdr3_nt: TGTGCCAGCAGTTTATCGGGGGCGCTCGACGAGCAGTACTTC
cdr3_aa: CASSLSGALDEQYF

d_call: TRBD1
j_call: TRBJ1-6
clone_size: .
v_call: TRBV25-1
cdr3_nt: TGTGCCAGCAGTGAATTAGGGACAGGGGTTCATTCACCCCTCCACTTT
cdr3_aa: CASSELGTGVHSPLHF

d_call: .
j_call: TRBJ1-5
clone_size: .
v_call: TRBV10-3
cdr3_nt: TGTGCCATCAGTGACGACGGGGATCAGCCCCAGCATTTT
cdr3_aa: CAISDDGDQPQHF

d_call: .
j_call: TRBJ2-7
clone_size: .
v_call: TRBV11-2
cdr3_nt: TGTGCCAGCAGCTTAGTGTTTGCAGACTCCTACGAGCAGTACTTC
cdr3_aa: CASSLVFADSYEQYF

d_call: .
j_call: TRBJ2-1
clone_size: .
v_call: TRBV28
cdr3_nt: TGTGCCAGCAGATCCCCCCGAGGTATCGGTGAGCAGTTCTTC
cdr3_aa: CASRSPRGIGEQFF

d_call: TRBD2
j_call: TRBJ2-7
clone_size: .
v_call: TRBV4-2
cdr3_nt: TGTGCCAGCAGCCACGGACTAGCGGGGGAATCCTACGAGCAGTACTTC
cdr3_aa: CASSHGLAGESYEQYF

d_call: .
j_call: TRBJ1-2
clone_size: once
v_call: TRBV7-3
cdr3_nt: TGTGCCAGCAGCAACCCAGGGTGGGGCTACACCTTC
cdr3_aa: CASSNPGWGYTF

d_call: TRBD2
j_call: TRBJ2-7
clone_size: .
v_call: TRBV3-1/TRBV3-2
cdr3_nt: TGTGCCAGCAGCCCCTACCTCCGGCGGGGGGCCTACGAGCAGTACTTC
cdr3_aa: CASSPYLRRGAYEQYF

d_call: .
j_call: TRBJ1-5
clone_size: few
v_call: TRBV6-2/TRBV6-3
cdr3_nt: TGTGCCAGCAGTAGCGACAGCCTTACTTATCAGCCCCAGCATTTT
cdr3_aa: CASSSDSLTYQPQHF

d_call: .
j_call: TRBJ2-3
clone_size: .
v_call: TRBV5-1
cdr3_nt: TGCGCCAGCAGCTTCGCACTTACTAGCACAGATACGCAGTATTTT
cdr3_aa: CASSFALTSTDTQYF

d_call: TRBD1
j_call: TRBJ1-1
clone_size: .
v_call: TRBV5-8
cdr3_nt: TGTGCCAGCAGCTCTTCCGGGACAGTGAACACTGAAGCTTTCTTT
cdr3_aa: CASSSSGTVNTEAFF

d_call: TRBD2
j_call: TRBJ2-3
clone_size: .
v_call: TRBV6-2/TRBV6-3
cdr3_nt: TGTGCCAGCAGTTACGGTCTAGCGGGTCTCACAGATACGCAGTATTTT
cdr3_aa: CASSYGLAGLTDTQYF